This note documents a single TCR beta chain sequence. The data derive from a study of tumour-infiltrating T cells in Burkitt lymphoma. Data came from immunoSEQ multiplex PCR; TCRdb stores just in-frame clones and leaves some out. Of around 2,200 clones listed, about 14% are singletons. There are 10 residues in the CDR3. Germline V gene lookup returns CDR1 DFQATT and CDR2 SNEGSKA (reference sequence). V was cut by 6 bases and J by 3 bases, with 5 bases left in between. The clonotype originates from a human donor with Burkitt lymphoma. This sequence joins TRBV20-1 and TRBJ1-1, with no clear D. Sequencing input: tumor tissue. CDR3 protein: CSAFYTEAFF. In DNA form, the CDR3 reads TGCAGTGCCTTTTACACTGAAGCTTTCTTT.